The present T cell receptor (beta chain) was sequenced within a study of CD8 T cells in ankylosing spondylitis. Germline CDR1 SGHRS, CDR2 YFSETQ. The CDR3 is 14 amino acids. Trimming cost V 6 bases and J 1 base, with 12 bases left between them. General study points: According to the report, clones linked to the disease were significantly enriched in matched synovial fluid samples taken from ankylosing spondylitis patients. Several highly homologous variants made up a TCR beta motif, and this motif appeared characteristic of ankylosing spondylitis blood.

MiXCR, run by TCRdb on the 5' RACE reads, gives a single entry per CDR3 protein. There are around 340,000 distinct CDR3 sequences in the sample; roughly 15% occur only once, and about 1.1% lies in the top ten. On this clonotype itself: As yet, its antigen is unknown.

This receptor was identified in a male donor with ankylosing spondylitis or in good health (not recorded which). The sample comprised blood, either unsorted or a sorted T cell fraction (not recorded which). The chain joins TRBV5-1 to TRBJ2-3; no clear D. In DNA form, the CDR3 reads TGCGCCAGCAACCCTGGAGCCGGCACAGATACGCAGTATTTT. Translation gives CASNPGAGTDTQYF.